This is a list of T cell receptor beta chains from one sample in a study of blood T cells in healthy people across ages. MiXCR was run by TCRdb on the 5' RACE reads, yielding one entry per CDR3 protein. The sample records some 1.8 million distinct CDR3 sequences, 30% to 40% being singletons. What was sequenced was blood. The source of these receptors is a human donor in good health. Each CDR3 is given with its conserved first and last residue. The order of the fields is clone size, D gene, V gene, J gene, CDR3 protein, CDR3 DNA. A D gene is named only where the DNA matches it firmly. Not every row has a clone size; where given, it reads once, few, many or a size class.

>once|.|TRBV15|TRBJ1-5
CATSRNGQSYSNQPQHF
TGTGCCACCAGCAGAAATGGACAGAGTTATAGCAATCAGCCCCAGCATTTT
>.|.|TRBV9|TRBJ2-5
CASSVGGLEETQYF
TGTGCTAGCAGCGTAGGAGGCTTAGAGGAGACCCAGTACTTC
>.|TRBD1|TRBV5-1|TRBJ1-5
CASRCLVGQDVVKPQHF
TGCGCCAGCAGGTGTTTAGTCGGACAGGACGTCGTAAAGCCCCAGCATTTT
>few|.|TRBV5-1|TRBJ2-3
CASSLGTVQVTQYF
TGCGCCAGCAGCTTGGGCACCGTACAGGTTACGCAGTATTTT
>few|TRBD2|TRBV4-3|TRBJ2-7
CASSPGVAGSNEQYF
TGCGCCAGCAGCCCCGGGGTAGCGGGGAGCAACGAGCAGTACTTC
>.|.|TRBV20-1|TRBJ1-4
CSAREARGLGEKLFF
TGCAGTGCTAGAGAAGCCAGGGGCTTGGGCGAAAAACTGTTTTTT
>few|TRBD2|TRBV24-1|TRBJ2-1
CATSDTSGDYNEQFF
TGTGCCACCAGTGATACTAGCGGGGATTACAATGAGCAGTTCTTC
>.|.|TRBV3-1|TRBJ2-3
CASSPSADTDTQYF
TGTGCCAGCAGCCCCTCAGCCGATACAGATACGCAGTATTTT
>.|.|TRBV25-1|TRBJ2-1
CASSELPGPYNEQFF
TGTGCCAGCAGTGAACTCCCAGGGCCCTACAATGAGCAGTTCTTC
>.|.|TRBV12-3/TRBV12-4|TRBJ1-4
CTSSLMAGRGEGIGNEKLFF
TGTACCAGCAGTTTAATGGCTGGCAGGGGCGAGGGAATCGGTAATGAAAAACTGTTTTTT
>few|.|TRBV6-2/TRBV6-3|TRBJ2-7
CASSYSEEQYF
TGTGCCAGCAGTTACTCGGAGGAGCAGTACTTC
>.|.|TRBV7-8|TRBJ2-2
CASSSTRGNTGELFF
TGTGCCAGCAGCTCAACGCGGGGGAACACCGGGGAGCTGTTTTTT
>.|.|TRBV27|TRBJ1-1
CASSLGPHGNTEAFF
TGTGCCAGCAGTCTCGGGCCTCACGGGAACACTGAAGCTTTCTTT
>.|.|TRBV7-8|TRBJ1-2
CASTLGGLYGCTF
TGTGCCAGCACCCTAGGAGGCCTCTATGGCTGCACCTTC
>few|TRBD1|TRBV29-1|TRBJ1-1
CSASTGVRTEAFF
TGCAGCGCAAGTACAGGGGTTCGCACTGAAGCTTTCTTT
>few|.|TRBV7-9|TRBJ2-1
CASSPRVRGYEQFF
TGTGCCAGCAGCCCACGGGTCCGGGGCTATGAGCAGTTCTTC
>.|.|TRBV11-2|TRBJ1-5
CASAAEAASNQPQHF
TGTGCCAGCGCGGCGGAGGCGGCTAGCAATCAGCCCCAGCATTTT
>few|.|TRBV6-6|TRBJ1-4
CASSYFMGATNEKLFF
TGTGCCAGCAGTTACTTCATGGGTGCAACTAATGAAAAACTGTTTTTT
>few|.|TRBV5-1|TRBJ1-4
CASSLAPGEATNEKLFF
TGCGCCAGCAGCTTGGCCCCGGGGGAGGCAACTAATGAAAAACTGTTTTTT
>few|.|TRBV7-6|TRBJ1-1
CASSLAGTDTEAFF
TGTGCCAGCAGCTTAGCAGGGACGGACACTGAAGCTTTCTTT
>many|TRBD2|TRBV20-1|TRBJ2-5
CSARDPRTSGVETQYF
TGCAGTGCTAGAGATCCCCGGACTAGCGGGGTTGAGACCCAGTACTTC
>.|.|TRBV7-9|TRBJ2-7
CASSLSFTKNSYEQYF
TGTGCCAGCAGCTTATCCTTCACAAAGAACTCCTACGAGCAGTACTTC
>.|TRBD1|TRBV9|TRBJ1-6
CASSVQGEGSPLHF
TGTGCCAGCAGCGTTCAGGGGGAAGGTTCACCCCTCCACTTT